Presented here are 4 T cell receptor beta chains from one specimen sequenced in a study of blood T cell repertoires in COVID-19. The table came from immunoSEQ multiplex PCR; TCRdb's copy has only in-frame clones and leaves some out. Of 70,000 to 95,000 clones in the sample, about four fifths were seen once. The sequenced sample consisted of peripheral blood. The receptors stem from a woman in her 70s with acute or convalescent COVID-19.

J is TRBJ2-1 and V is TRBV28, with D possibly TRBD2 on 6 matching bases. CDR1 and CDR2 (germline): MDHEN, SYDVKM. The CDR3 runs 16 residues. V was pared by 5 bases and J by 0 bases, with 14 bases between. CDR3 DNA sequence: TGTGCCAGCAGTGCCGCCGGGACTCTCTCCTACAATGAGCAGTTCTTC. Residues: CASSAAGTLSYNEQFF.

The genes are TRBV27 and TRBJ2-2; possible D gene TRBD1, 5 bases. CDR1 is MNHEY and CDR2 is SMNVEV in the germline V gene (reference sequence). This CDR3 has 14 amino acids. V was pared by 5 bases and J by 5 bases, with 12 bases between. CDR3 sequence: CASSLDRITGELFF. DNA for the CDR3: TGTGCCAGCAGTCTCGACAGAATAACCGGGGAGCTGTTTTTT.

The genes are TRBV11-2 and TRBJ2-7, with 7 bases that match TRBD2. Germline V gives CDR1 SGHAT, CDR2 FQNNGV. This CDR3 spans 15 amino acids. With 1 base clipped from V and 0 bases from J, the junction kept 3 bases outside the gene matches. The CDR3 protein is CASSLGAGTSYEQYF. The CDR3 DNA sequence: TGTGCCAGCAGCTTAGGAGCGGGGACCTCCTACGAGCAGTACTTC.

The chain joins TRBV4-1 to TRBJ2-3; 8 bases line up with TRBD2. CDR3 size: 18 residues. With 0 bases clipped from V and 2 bases from J, the junction kept 10 bases outside the gene matches. CDR1 MGHRA and CDR2 YSYEKL come from the germline V gene. The CDR3 coding sequence is TGCGCCAGCAGCCAAGAACCTAGCGGGTCGGCCTCCACAGATACGCAGTATTTT. As protein: CASSQEPSGSASTDTQYF.